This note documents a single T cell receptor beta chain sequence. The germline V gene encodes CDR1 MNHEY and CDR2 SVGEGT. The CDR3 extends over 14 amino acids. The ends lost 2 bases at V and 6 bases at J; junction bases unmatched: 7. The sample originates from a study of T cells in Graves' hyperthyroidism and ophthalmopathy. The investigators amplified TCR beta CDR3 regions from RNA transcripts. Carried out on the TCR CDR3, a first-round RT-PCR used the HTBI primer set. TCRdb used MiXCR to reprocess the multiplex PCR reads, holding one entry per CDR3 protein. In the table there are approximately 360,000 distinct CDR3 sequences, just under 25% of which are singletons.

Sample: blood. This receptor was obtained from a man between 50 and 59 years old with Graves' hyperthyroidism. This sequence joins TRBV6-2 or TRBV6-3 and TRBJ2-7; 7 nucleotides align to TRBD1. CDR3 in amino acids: CASSYDRATSEQYF. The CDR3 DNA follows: TGTGCCAGCAGTTACGACAGGGCAACCTCCGAGCAGTACTTC.